Reported below is one TCR beta chain. Its antigen is not identified. TCRdb reprocessed the 5' RACE reads via MiXCR and lists one record per CDR3 protein. The sample holds some 340,000 distinct CDR3 sequences; 10% to 15% are singletons and the top ten take around a fifth. This specimen belongs to a study of T-cell memory formation after mild COVID-19. Study findings and constraints: SARS-CoV-2 specificity of second-wave clones peaking day 37 was unconfirmed.

Germline CDR1 and CDR2: SGDLS and YYNGEE. The CDR3 consists of 12 residues. V lost 0 bases, J lost 8 bases, and 8 bases lay in between. Material: PBMCs or a T cell subset sorted from them (not recorded which). The source is a young man who had mild COVID-19 (a few samples of this study predate the infection). Cell type and time point are not known. The rearrangement joins TRBV9 to TRBJ1-2, with no clear D. DNA of the CDR3: TGTGCCAGCAGCGTAGGCCAAGGGGGCTACACCTTC. This codes for CASSVGQGGYTF.